What follows is one TCR beta chain and its context. The CDR3 length is 15 residues. The V end lost 0 bases, the J end lost 0 bases, and 8 bases lay between the germline ends. The germline V gene encodes CDR1 LGHDT and CDR2 YNNKEL (reference sequence). These data come from a study of CD8 T cells in Susac syndrome. With random hexamers, about 0.5 to 1 ug RNA was reverse transcribed. The amplification used immunoSEQ multiplex PCR on TCR beta CDR3; it spanned 54 Vbeta and 13 Jbeta. One entry per CDR3 protein results from TCRdb running MiXCR on the immunoSEQ multiplex PCR reads. Of approximately 160,000 distinct CDR3 sequences in the sample, around 93% were seen once.

The sequenced material came from CD4+ T cells from PBMCs. This rearrangement joins TRBV3-1 to TRBJ1-2; unclear D gene. The source of this sequence is a human donor with multiple sclerosis. The CDR3 loop is CASSQDAGSNYGYTF. The CDR3 region has the DNA TGTGCCAGCAGCCAAGACGCAGGCTCTAACTATGGCTACACCTTC.